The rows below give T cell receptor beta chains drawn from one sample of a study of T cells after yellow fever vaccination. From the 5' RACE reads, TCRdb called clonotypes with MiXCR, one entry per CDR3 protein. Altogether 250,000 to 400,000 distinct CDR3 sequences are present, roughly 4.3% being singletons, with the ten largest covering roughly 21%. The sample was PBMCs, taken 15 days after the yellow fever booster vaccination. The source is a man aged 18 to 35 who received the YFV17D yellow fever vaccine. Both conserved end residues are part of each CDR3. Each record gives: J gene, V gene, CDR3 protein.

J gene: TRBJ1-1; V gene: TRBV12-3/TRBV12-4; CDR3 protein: CASSFQGQLNTEAFF
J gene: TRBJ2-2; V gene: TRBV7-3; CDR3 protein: CASSLAGAVDTGELFF
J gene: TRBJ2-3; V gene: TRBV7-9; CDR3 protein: CASSFRTDGQQLSTATDTQYF
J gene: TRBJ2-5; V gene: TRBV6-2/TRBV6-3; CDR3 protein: CASSWAWGETQYF
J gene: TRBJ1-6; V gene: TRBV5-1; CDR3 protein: CASSSGQGASPLHF
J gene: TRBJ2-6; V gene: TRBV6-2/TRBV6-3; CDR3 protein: CASSFEGSPSGANVLTF
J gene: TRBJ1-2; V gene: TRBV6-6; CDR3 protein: CASRTTGANYGYTF
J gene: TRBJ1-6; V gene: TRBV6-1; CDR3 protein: CASPGNADNSPLHF
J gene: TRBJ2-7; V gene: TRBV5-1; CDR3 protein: CASSLRTETYEQYF
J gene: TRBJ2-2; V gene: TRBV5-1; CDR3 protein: CASSRKRNTGELFF
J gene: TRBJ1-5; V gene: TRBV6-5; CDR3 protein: CASSRQGTGQPQHF
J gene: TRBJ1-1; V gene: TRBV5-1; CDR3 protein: CASSSGTVTEAFF
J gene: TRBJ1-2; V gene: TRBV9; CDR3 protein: CASSSSGTARAYGYTF
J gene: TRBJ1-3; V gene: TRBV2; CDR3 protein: CASTIDGHSGNTIYF
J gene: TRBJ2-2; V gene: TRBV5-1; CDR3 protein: CASSLAPSGGAGAGELFF
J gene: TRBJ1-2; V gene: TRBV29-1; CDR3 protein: CSVAGQGRGYTF
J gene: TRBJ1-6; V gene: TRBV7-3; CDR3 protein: CASSSTGWGNSPLHF
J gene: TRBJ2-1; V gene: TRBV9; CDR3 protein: CASSVVGGGLNEQFF
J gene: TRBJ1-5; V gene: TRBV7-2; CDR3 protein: CASRPPGSENQPQHF
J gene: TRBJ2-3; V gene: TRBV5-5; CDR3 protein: CASSWGLAGSTDTQYF
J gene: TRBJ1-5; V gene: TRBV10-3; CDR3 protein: CAISSSQGSSEPQHF
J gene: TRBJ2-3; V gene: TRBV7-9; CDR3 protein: CASSLIRRSTDTQYF
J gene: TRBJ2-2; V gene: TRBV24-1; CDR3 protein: CATSDSGAGYTGELFF
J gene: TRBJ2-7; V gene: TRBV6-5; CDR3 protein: CASSYGGMRVREQYF
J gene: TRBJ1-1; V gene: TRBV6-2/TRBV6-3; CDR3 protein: CASSYGRNKNTEAFF
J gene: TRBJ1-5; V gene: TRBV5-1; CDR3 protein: CASSFEGLSNQPQHF
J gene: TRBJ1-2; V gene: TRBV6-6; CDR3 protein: CASSWGGKSYGYTF
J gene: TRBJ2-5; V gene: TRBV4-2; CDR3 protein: CASSPSPARHQETQYF
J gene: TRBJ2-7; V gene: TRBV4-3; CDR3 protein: CASSQGPQGYEQYF
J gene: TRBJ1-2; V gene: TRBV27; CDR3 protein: CASSQRRGGYTF
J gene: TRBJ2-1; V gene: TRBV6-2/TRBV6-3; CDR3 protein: CASSYSVTYNEQFF
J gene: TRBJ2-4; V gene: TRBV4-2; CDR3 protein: CASSQDVNIQYF
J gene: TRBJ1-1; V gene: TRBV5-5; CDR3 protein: CASSPDGHTEAFF
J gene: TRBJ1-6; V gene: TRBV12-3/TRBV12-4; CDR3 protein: CASSLGSGEHSPLHF
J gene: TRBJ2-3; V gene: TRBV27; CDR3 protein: CASSRQSTDTQYF
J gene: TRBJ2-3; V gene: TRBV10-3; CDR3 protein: CAISESAWGSTDTQYF
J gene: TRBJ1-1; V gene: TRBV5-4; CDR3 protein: CASSPWDRRPAFF
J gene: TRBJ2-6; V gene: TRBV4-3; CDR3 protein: CASSQESASGANVLTF
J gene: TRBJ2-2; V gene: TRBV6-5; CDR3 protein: CASSTRGWTGELFF
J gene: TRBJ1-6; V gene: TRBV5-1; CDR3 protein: CASSLGQNSPLHF
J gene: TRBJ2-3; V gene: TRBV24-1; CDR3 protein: CATSEADSTDTQYF